Listed below are T cell receptor beta chains from one sample, sequenced in a study of blood T cells in healthy people across ages. TCRdb analysed the 5' RACE reads with MiXCR anew, one entry per CDR3 protein. Among 950,000 to 1,200,000 distinct CDR3 sequences listed, around two fifths were seen once. The sample was blood. The receptor set was obtained from a young man in good health. Both conserved end residues are part of each CDR3. The D gene is left open where the match is weak. The size of a clone is reported for some rows only, either as once, few or many, or as a class for expanded clones.

CASSPGMSNYGYTF | TGTGCCAGCTCTCCGGGAATGAGTAACTATGGCTACACCTTC | TRBJ1-2 | TRBV2 | NA | NA
CASSLGTLLSYNEQFF | TGTGCCAGCAGCTTAGGGACCTTACTCTCCTACAATGAGCAGTTCTTC | TRBJ2-1 | TRBV7-2 | NA | few
CASSLSGEDSNQPQHF | TGTGCCAGCAGCTTAAGCGGGGAGGATAGCAATCAGCCCCAGCATTTT | TRBJ1-5 | TRBV5-6 | NA | NA
CSARDWAGRDPYNEQFF | TGCAGTGCTAGAGATTGGGCTGGCAGGGACCCTTACAATGAGCAGTTCTTC | TRBJ2-1 | TRBV20-1 | NA | few
CASSQDSPGSYGYTF | TGCGCCAGCAGCCAAGATAGCCCGGGAAGCTATGGCTACACCTTC | TRBJ1-2 | TRBV4-1 | NA | NA
CASSYSGQANEQFF | TGTGCCAGCAGTTACTCAGGACAGGCGAATGAGCAGTTCTTC | TRBJ2-1 | TRBV6-6 | TRBD1 | few
CAWDGTGRGETQYF | TGTGCCTGGGATGGGACAGGGAGGGGTGAGACCCAGTACTTC | TRBJ2-5 | TRBV30 | TRBD1 | few
CASRISERNYGYTF | TGTGCCAGCAGGATATCCGAGAGGAACTATGGCTACACCTTC | TRBJ1-2 | TRBV6-2/TRBV6-3 | NA | NA
CASSQDLSGGSSYNEQFF | TGCGCCAGCAGCCAAGATTTAAGCGGGGGGTCCTCCTACAATGAGCAGTTCTTC | TRBJ2-1 | TRBV4-3 | TRBD2 | few
CASSGLAEETQYF | TGTGCCAGCAGTGGCTTAGCGGAAGAGACCCAGTACTTC | TRBJ2-5 | TRBV6-1 | NA | few
CASSARLAGANNGQFF | TGTGCCAGCAGCGCCCGACTAGCGGGGGCCAACAATGGGCAGTTCTTC | TRBJ2-1 | TRBV9 | TRBD2 | NA
CASSFPGGRTETQYF | TGCGCCAGCAGCTTCCCGGGAGGACGCACAGAGACGCAGTATTTT | TRBJ2-3 | TRBV5-1 | TRBD2 | NA
CASSQDRRLTKETQFF | TGTGCCAGCAGCCAAGATCGGCGGCTAACTAAAGAGACCCAGTTCTTC | TRBJ2-1 | TRBV4-2 | NA | NA
CASSPGPTRPYNEQFF | TGCGCCAGCAGCCCCGGGCCAACGAGGCCCTACAATGAGCAGTTCTTC | TRBJ2-1 | TRBV4-1 | NA | NA
CASSLGGGASSGANVLTF | TGTGCCAGCAGTTTGGGCGGGGGCGCCAGCTCTGGGGCCAACGTCCTGACTTTC | TRBJ2-6 | TRBV28 | NA | few
CASSQQGWGTDTQYF | TGCGCCAGCAGCCAACAGGGATGGGGCACAGATACGCAGTATTTT | TRBJ2-3 | TRBV4-3 | NA | NA
CAVGIWGRTEAFF | TGTGCGGTAGGGATTTGGGGGAGGACTGAAGCTTTCTTT | TRBJ1-1 | TRBV6-2/TRBV6-3 | NA | NA
CSATSQGGITDTQYF | TGCAGTGCAACCTCACAGGGGGGGATCACAGATACGCAGTATTTT | TRBJ2-3 | TRBV20-1 | NA | NA
CASSFGGQPLNTEAFF | TGTGCCAGCAGCTTTGGGGGACAGCCCTTGAACACTGAAGCTTTCTTT | TRBJ1-1 | TRBV5-6 | TRBD1 | NA
CAGSLAGNTQYF | TGTGCCGGCAGCTTAGCAGGGAATACGCAGTATTTT | TRBJ2-3 | TRBV11-2 | NA | NA
CASSLGREDDYGYTF | TGTGCCAGCAGCTTAGGCAGGGAGGACGACTATGGCTACACCTTC | TRBJ1-2 | TRBV7-9 | NA | few
CSVEAGRSYNEQFF | TGCAGCGTTGAGGCAGGGCGCTCCTACAATGAGCAGTTCTTC | TRBJ2-1 | TRBV29-1 | NA | few
CASSYSGVVNTEAFF | TGTGCCAGCAGTTACTCGGGGGTAGTGAACACTGAAGCTTTCTTT | TRBJ1-1 | TRBV6-5 | NA | NA
CASSPDMTGELFF | TGTGCCAGCAGTCCTGACATGACCGGGGAGCTGTTTTTT | TRBJ2-2 | TRBV2 | NA | few
CASSVGVGNTNYGYTF | TGTGCCAGCAGCGTAGGGGTGGGAAATACTAACTATGGCTACACCTTC | TRBJ1-2 | TRBV9 | NA | NA
CSAIPSGGHDYGYTF | TGCAGTGCTATCCCCAGCGGGGGGCATGACTATGGCTACACCTTC | TRBJ1-2 | TRBV20-1 | NA | NA
CASRLDSTEAFF | TGTGCCAGCAGGCTAGACAGCACTGAAGCTTTCTTT | TRBJ1-1 | TRBV25-1 | NA | NA
CAISESQRGGVEDTQYF | TGTGCCATCAGTGAGTCTCAGCGGGGGGGAGTCGAAGATACGCAGTATTTT | TRBJ2-3 | TRBV10-3 | TRBD2 | few
CASSYLGQAEAFF | TGTGCCAGCAGCTACCTCGGACAAGCTGAAGCTTTCTTT | TRBJ1-1 | TRBV7-2 | NA | NA
CASSVRDGRANEQFF | TGTGCCAGCAGCGTAAGGGACGGAAGGGCCAATGAGCAGTTCTTC | TRBJ2-1 | TRBV9 | NA | few
CSASHGSGTNEKLFF | TGCAGTGCTAGCCACGGGTCAGGAACTAATGAAAAACTGTTTTTT | TRBJ1-4 | TRBV20-1 | NA | few
CASSQESGTTYEQYF | TGTGCCAGCAGCCAAGAGTCAGGGACCACCTACGAGCAGTACTTC | TRBJ2-7 | TRBV4-2 | NA | NA
CASSLGGTREKLFF | TGTGCCAGCAGCCTTGGCGGGACGAGAGAAAAACTGTTTTTT | TRBJ1-4 | TRBV3-1 | NA | NA
CASSLRGPLDLAEAFF | TGTGCCAGCAGTTTAAGGGGACCTCTCGATTTGGCTGAAGCTTTCTTT | TRBJ1-1 | TRBV12-3/TRBV12-4 | NA | NA
CASSLDGGDADTQYF | TGTGCCAGCAGCTTAGATGGCGGGGACGCAGATACGCAGTATTTT | TRBJ2-3 | TRBV7-2 | NA | NA